This T cell receptor (beta chain) is from a study of blood T cell repertoires in COVID-19. Turning to the study itself: Samples came from the United States, Italy and Spain, spanning acute and convalescent COVID-19.

Study members were between about 18 and 100 years old and lived in approximately 25 US regions. Researchers sorted participants into cohorts using their self-reported clinical history. J gave up 7 bases and V 6 bases, and 13 bases lay outside the gene matches. This CDR3 has 16 amino acids. Germline CDR1 MDHEN, CDR2 SYDVKM. Profiling relied on immunoSEQ multiplex PCR, and the TCRdb table lists in-frame clones only, not all of them. The table shows approximately 210,000 clones, with about four fifths occurring only once. This clone was seen just once. This sequence was found in a woman in her forties or fifties with acute COVID-19. Sequencing used PBMCs or T cells enriched from blood (not recorded which). The J gene is TRBJ2-1, the V gene TRBV28; 9 positions agree with TRBD1. The CDR3 DNA reads TGTGCCAGCAGACGACGGGACAGGGTCTCTAAAAATGAGCAGTTCTTC. It is translated as CASRRRDRVSKNEQFF. Full variable domain (missing parts from reference TRBV28 and TRBJ2-1): DVKVTQSSRYLVKRTGEKVFLECVQDMDHENMFWYRQDPGLGLRLIYFSYDVKMKEKGDIPEGYSVSREKKERFSLILESASTNQTSMYLCASRRRDRVSKNEQFFGPGTRLTVL.